These 5 T cell receptor beta chains were sequenced from one sample in a study of blood T cell repertoires in COVID-19. The table came from immunoSEQ multiplex PCR; TCRdb's copy has only in-frame clones and leaves some out. There are about 670,000 clones in the sample; more than 80% occur only once, and approximately 0.3% lies in the top ten. The sequenced sample was peripheral blood. These receptor sequences come from a woman aged 18-30 years with acute or convalescent COVID-19.

The chain uses TRBV7-2 and TRBJ1-1, with 8 bases matching TRBD1. Germline CDR1 is SGHTA and CDR2 is FQGNSA. The V gene end was trimmed by 4 bases and the J gene end by 4 bases; junction bases not matched to a gene: 14. This CDR3 comprises 17 residues. The CDR3 nucleotides are TGTGCCAGCAGCTCAGTCGACAGGGGTCGCGGAGGCACTGAAGCTTTCTTT. This encodes CASSSVDRGRGGTEAFF.

The V gene is TRBV6-6, the J gene TRBJ1-1; 7 bases fit TRBD1. From germline, CDR1 is MNHNY and CDR2 SVGAGI (reference sequence). The length of the CDR3 is 16 residues. Unmatched junction bases numbered 4, after V lost 0 bases and J lost 0 bases. The CDR3 region is CASSYSSGQLNTEAFF. CDR3 DNA: TGTGCCAGCAGTTACTCATCGGGACAGCTGAACACTGAAGCTTTCTTT.

The chain has TRBV19 and TRBJ1-1; the D gene is possibly TRBD1 (5 bases). The CDR3 length is 13 residues. Deletions cut 1 base from V and 13 bases from J, with 16 bases between. Germline CDR1 is LNHDA and CDR2 is SQIVND (reference sequence). For the CDR3, the DNA is TGTGCCAGTAGTATAGGCCCCCGGCAGGGAGGTTTCTTT. This sequence encodes CASSIGPRQGGFF.

This clone occurred a few times. Within the sample, other DNA sequences also encode this same CDR3. The V and J genes are TRBV5-4 and TRBJ1-1, with D perhaps matching TRBD1 (5 bases). The length of the CDR3 is 12 residues. Trimming left V 2 bases short and J 5 bases short, with 7 bases between. Germline V gene lookup returns CDR1 SGHNT and CDR2 YYREEE (reference sequence). CDR3 residues: CASSFGGTEAFF. DNA for the CDR3: TGTGCCAGCAGCTTCGGGGGAACTGAAGCTTTCTTT.

The chain is built from TRBV24-1 and TRBJ1-4, with 7 bases fitting TRBD1. Germline V gives CDR1 KGHDR, CDR2 SFDVKD. The CDR3 runs 13 residues. J was trimmed by 6 bases and V by 9 bases; bases with no gene match: 6. The CDR3 is CATAGGSDEKLFF. DNA of the CDR3: TGTGCCACCGCAGGGGGGTCGGATGAAAAACTGTTTTTT.